This T cell receptor beta chain came from a study of siplizumab effects on memory and regulatory T cells. The study took a few donor pairs, and their unstimulated naive, memory, effector memory and TEMRA subsets were sequenced. Findings and caveats of the study: Unstimulated subsets accounted for the mapping of only a minor share of the clones that were alloreactive.

This clone was seen only a few times. Its specificity is unknown. Looked up from germline, CDR1 is SGHAT and CDR2 is FQNNGV. This CDR3 has 16 amino acids. V was pared by 3 bases and J by 6 bases, with 13 bases of the junction left unmatched. Some clones are missing from TCRdb's copy, which holds only in-frame ones; the method was immunoSEQ multiplex PCR. The profile covers roughly 9,000 clones, with roughly two thirds appearing a single time and about two thirds taken by the ten largest. Sequenced input: effector memory CD8+ T cells sorted from blood. As to subset: unstimulated CD8+ effector memory T cells. The chain combines TRBV11-2 with TRBJ1-1; the match to TRBD1 covers 7 bases. The TCR originated in a human donor in good health. The CDR3 DNA sequence: TGTGCCAGCAGCTTGTGGGACAGAAGGACTGGCGCTGAAGCTTTCTTT. Translating gives CASSLWDRRTGAEAFF.